One and the same sample provided the 18 T cell receptor beta chains below, sequenced in a study of T cells in Graves' hyperthyroidism and ophthalmopathy. Researchers took RNA transcripts and amplified the TCR beta CDR3 regions from them. The HTBI primer set was used in a first-round RT-PCR of the TCR CDR3. MiXCR, run by TCRdb on the multiplex PCR reads, gives a single entry per CDR3 protein. Of about 270,000 distinct CDR3 sequences detected, approximately 20% appear once; the ten largest clones hold around 64%. Sequenced: blood. These receptors were collected from a young man with Graves' ophthalmopathy.

A word on this clonotype: This may stem from a read error, because a much larger clone lies one nucleotide away. The CDR3 does not end in the conserved phenylalanine or tryptophan, so this is likely a read error. The V and J genes are TRBV11-3 and TRBJ2-7; 10 nucleotides match TRBD2. The V and J ends lost 7 bases and 5 bases, in that order; junction bases with no gene match: 8. Per the germline V gene, CDR1 is SGHNT and CDR2 is YENEEA. The CDR3 is 14 residues long. CDR3: CASTPSGRPHEQYL. As DNA, the CDR3 is TGTGCCAGCACCCCTAGCGGGAGACCCCACGAGCAGTACCTC.

The chain combines TRBV15 with TRBJ2-3, with TRBD1 matching over 8 bases. CDR1 and CDR2 (germline): LNHNV, YYDKDF (reference sequence). V gave up 5 bases and J gave up 2 bases; unmatched junction bases: 9. The CDR3 runs to 16 residues. CDR3 protein: CATSSRQGRITDTQYF. CDR3 nucleotide sequence: TGTGCCACCAGCTCCCGACAGGGGCGGATCACAGATACGCAGTATTTT.

The chain links TRBV30 to TRBJ1-4, with a weak D call TRBD1 (6 bases). Per the germline V gene, CDR1 is GTSNPN and CDR2 is SVGIG (reference sequence). Trimming removed 0 bases from V and 7 bases from J, with 9 bases in between. The CDR3 is 13 amino acids. The CDR3 here is CAWSVGGVEKLFF. The CDR3 region has the DNA TGTGCCTGGAGTGTAGGGGGGGTTGAAAAACTGTTTTTT.

The chain has TRBV3-1 and TRBJ2-1; D uncertain. From germline, CDR1 is LGHDT and CDR2 YNNKEL (reference sequence). Trimming stripped 2 bases from V and 5 bases from J, with 10 bases between. The CDR3 is 14 amino acids. The CDR3 reads CASSQRIANNEQFF. CDR3 in DNA: TGTGCCAGCAGCCAACGTATTGCAAACAATGAGCAGTTCTTC.

The gene calls are TRBV2 and TRBJ1-6; D is undetermined. Trimming shortened V by 2 bases and J by 9 bases, and 8 bases separated the two germline ends. Germline V gene sequence: CDR1 SNHLY, CDR2 FYNNEI. This CDR3 region has 13 residues. DNA for the CDR3: TGTGCCAGCAGTGAAACAATTAGTTCACCCCTCCACTTT. It encodes CASSETISSPLHF.

This clonotype was counted at least ten times. The V gene is TRBV3-1, the J gene TRBJ2-7; TRBD2 is a possible D gene (6 bases). This CDR3 region has 14 residues. In germline, CDR1 is LGHDT, CDR2 YNNKEL (reference sequence). V dropped 4 bases and J dropped 3 bases, with 13 bases sitting between them. The CDR3 here is CASSLGTGFYEQYF. CDR3 bases: TGTGCCAGCAGCCTCGGGACTGGTTTCTACGAGCAGTACTTC.

This clonotype turned up a few times. The chain recombines TRBV3-1 with TRBJ2-2, with D possibly matching TRBD1 (5 bases). The V and J ends lost 1 base and 9 bases respectively, with 18 bases between them. Germline values: CDR1 LGHDT, CDR2 YNNKEL (reference sequence). This CDR3 spans 16 amino acids. CDR3 bases: TGTGCCAGCAGCCAAGTCAGGGCCGGTCAACCCTGGGAGCTGTTTTTT. Encoded protein: CASSQVRAGQPWELFF. The variable domain in full, completed from reference TRBV3-1 and TRBJ2-2, reads DTAVSQTPKYLVTQMGNDKSIKCEQNLGHDTMYWYKQDSKKFLKIMFSYNNKELIINETVPNRFSPKSPDKAHLNLHINSLELGDSAVYFCASSQVRAGQPWELFFGEGSRLTVL.

This clonotype was found a few times. The chain couples TRBV7-2 to TRBJ2-1, with 7 nucleotides matching TRBD1. Per germline, CDR1 SGHTA and CDR2 FQGNSA. CDR3 length: 15 residues. Trimming took 2 bases from V and 3 from J; bases not matched to a gene: 4. CDR3 sequence: CASSLLGQNYNEQFF. CDR3 DNA sequence: TGTGCCAGCAGCTTATTGGGACAGAACTACAATGAGCAGTTCTTC. Full variable domain (outside the CDR3, taken from reference TRBV7-2 and TRBJ2-1): GAGVSQSPSNKVTEKGKDVELRCDPISGHTALYWYRQSLGQGLEFLIYFQGNSAPDKSGLPSDRFSAERTGGSVSTLTIQRTQQEDSAVYLCASSLLGQNYNEQFFGPGTRLTVL.

This clonotype was picked up many times. The J gene is TRBJ2-4, the V gene TRBV28, with TRBD2 matching 11 bases. V shed 0 bases and J 0 bases; nucleotides not matched to a gene: 4. This CDR3 spans 18 amino acids. Per germline, CDR1 MDHEN and CDR2 SYDVKM. The CDR3 region is CASSLWRLAGLAKNIQYF. CDR3 in DNA: TGTGCCAGCAGTTTATGGAGACTAGCGGGATTAGCCAAAAACATTCAGTACTTC. Using reference TRBV28 and TRBJ2-4 for the parts outside the CDR3, the full variable domain is DVKVTQSSRYLVKRTGEKVFLECVQDMDHENMFWYRQDPGLGLRLIYFSYDVKMKEKGDIPEGYSVSREKKERFSLILESASTNQTSMYLCASSLWRLAGLAKNIQYFGAGTRLSVL.

The chain links TRBV20-1 to TRBJ2-1, with D possibly TRBD2 on 7 matching bases. The CDR3 is made up of 14 amino acids. Germline V gene lookup returns CDR1 DFQATT and CDR2 SNEGSKA (reference sequence). V was cut by 3 bases and J by 11 bases, with 20 bases left in between. In nucleotides, the CDR3 is TGCAGTGCTAGCCAGGCCGCGGGGGCCCACAAGCAGTTCTTC. This encodes CSASQAAGAHKQFF.

The table lists this clonotype with many counts. The chain joins TRBV15 to TRBJ1-1, with D maybe TRBD1 (5 bases). The length of the CDR3 is 15 residues. Trimming left V 0 bases short and J 9 bases short, with 17 bases between. From germline, CDR1 is LNHNV and CDR2 YYDKDF (reference sequence). The CDR3 here is CATSRDYGREGQAFF. The DNA of the CDR3 is TGTGCCACCAGCAGAGATTATGGCAGGGAGGGACAAGCTTTCTTT. The variable domain in full, completed from reference TRBV15 and TRBJ1-1, reads DAMVIQNPRYQVTQFGKPVTLSCSQTLNHNVMYWYQQKSSQAPKLLFHYYDKDFNNEADTPDNFQSRRPNTSFCFLDIRSPGLGDTAMYLCATSRDYGREGQAFFGQGTRLTVV.

V usage is TRBV5-6 and J usage is TRBJ2-1; 10 bases map to TRBD2. V was clipped by 0 bases and J by 8 bases; unmatched bases: 8. The germline V gene has CDR1 SGHDT and CDR2 YYEEEE. The CDR3 spans 16 residues. CDR3 protein: CASSLGLAGVSDEQFF. The CDR3 DNA reads as TGTGCCAGCAGCTTGGGGCTAGCGGGAGTAAGCGATGAGCAGTTCTTC.

This clonotype has just a few counts. V is TRBV28 and J is TRBJ2-1, with D possibly matching TRBD2 (5 bases). The CDR3 has 13 residues. V lost 8 bases and J lost 3, with 11 bases in between. Germline V gives CDR1 MDHEN, CDR2 SYDVKM. The DNA of the CDR3 is TGTGCCAGCGTGCTAGCAGACTACAATGAGCAGTTCTTC. Protein: CASVLADYNEQFF.

This clonotype was detected a few times. J is TRBJ1-3 and V is TRBV3-1; D uncertain. CDR1 is LGHDT, CDR2 YNNKEL, per germline (reference sequence). The CDR3 has 19 amino acids. Trimming removed 1 base from V and 2 bases from J, with 21 bases in between. CDR3 protein: CASSQGYGSTTSPGNTIYF. As DNA, the CDR3 is TGTGCCAGCAGCCAAGGTTACGGGTCCACTACGTCCCCTGGAAACACCATATATTTT.

This clonotype was seen repeatedly, ten times or more. The rearrangement links TRBV11-2 to TRBJ2-7, with 7 bases that match TRBD1. The junction had 11 bases not matched to a gene; V was cut back by 1 base and J by 5 bases. This CDR3 has 16 residues. The germline gives CDR1 SGHAT, CDR2 FQNNGV. CDR3 amino acids: CASSLGPPGTVDEQYF. The CDR3 DNA sequence: TGTGCCAGCAGCTTAGGACCCCCCGGGACAGTGGACGAGCAGTACTTC.

The gene calls are TRBV29-1 and TRBJ1-2, with 10 bases identical to TRBD1. CDR1 is SQVTM and CDR2 is ANQGSEA in the germline V gene. Trimming cost V 6 bases and J 3 bases; bases outside gene matches: 4. This CDR3 has 13 amino acids. In DNA form, the CDR3 reads TGCAGCGTAATGACAGGGGGCTACTATGGCTACACCTTC. This codes for CSVMTGGYYGYTF.

This rearrangement joins TRBV6-1 to TRBJ2-1; TRBD1 might be the D (6 bases). CDR1 and CDR2 (germline): MNHNS, SASEGT. Trimming removed 5 bases from V and 2 bases from J, with 13 bases in between. The CDR3 extends over 15 amino acids. CDR3 nucleotides: TGTGCCAGCAGTCCTTATGGGGGCCCCTACAATGAGCAGTTCTTC. Amino acid sequence: CASSPYGGPYNEQFF.

This clonotype was counted many times. The chain has TRBV3-1 and TRBJ1-6; 10 bases line up with TRBD1. The trim removed 5 bases at V and 9 bases at J, leaving 1 base unmatched. This CDR3 spans 13 amino acids. Looked up from germline, CDR1 is LGHDT and CDR2 is YNNKEL (reference sequence). CDR3 nucleotides: TGTGCCAGCAGCGACAGGGGGCTTTCACCCCTCCACTTT. It codes for CASSDRGLSPLHF.